The 28 T cell receptor beta chains below all came from one sample that was sequenced in a study of shared clonotypes between healthy human individuals. Profiling relied on immunoSEQ multiplex PCR, and the TCRdb table lists in-frame clones only, not all of them. The sample contains millions of clones, around 95% of which appear only once. Sequencing was performed on naive CD4+ T cells sorted from blood. Stated subset: CD45RA+ positively selected. These receptors were obtained from a man between 18 and 29 years old in good health.

This clone has ten or more counts. The chain carries TRBV29-1 and TRBJ1-1; 8 positions agree with TRBD1. Losses at the gene ends were 7 bases for V and 0 bases for J; bases not matched to a gene: 7. CDR3 length equals 14 residues. Germline values: CDR1 SQVTM, CDR2 ANQGSEA. In DNA, the CDR3 is TGCAGCGCACGACAGGGGACCATGAACACTGAAGCTTTCTTT. This sequence encodes CSARQGTMNTEAFF.

The rearrangement links TRBV28 to TRBJ2-7; 7 nucleotides align to TRBD2. J gave up 7 bases and V 3 bases, and 9 bases lay outside the gene matches. This CDR3 region has 14 residues. Germline assignment: CDR1 MDHEN and CDR2 SYDVKM. Here the CDR3 reads CASSLVSGLREQYF. The CDR3 DNA sequence: TGTGCCAGCAGTTTGGTTAGCGGGCTGAGGGAGCAGTACTTC.

This clone was recorded once. The rearrangement links TRBV7-2 to TRBJ2-1; TRBD2 matches at 9 bases. The CDR3 loop spans 15 amino acids. CDR1 is SGHTA and CDR2 is FQGNSA in the germline V gene. Germline trimming cut 7 bases from V and 7 bases from J; bases unmatched to any gene: 11. The CDR3 coding sequence is TGTGCCAGCACCCCTGCGGGAGGGCCGGGGAATGAGCAGTTCTTC. This encodes CASTPAGGPGNEQFF.

This sequence joins TRBV7-9 and TRBJ1-6; tentative D call: TRBD1 (6 bases). This CDR3 comprises 14 residues. V was cut by 5 bases and J by 13 bases, with 18 bases left in between. Germline V gives CDR1 SEHNR, CDR2 FQNEAQ (reference sequence). CDR3 nucleotide sequence: TGTGCCAGCAGCGCAGGACAGATCAACGGTCCCCTCCACTTT. Amino acids: CASSAGQINGPLHF.

V usage is TRBV28 and J usage is TRBJ1-2; D uncertain. Germline CDR1 reads MDHEN; CDR2 reads SYDVKM. Trimming cost V 10 bases and J 2 bases, with 8 bases left between them. CDR3 size: 11 residues. This CDR3 reads CATFLNYGYTF. Here the CDR3 DNA reads TGTGCCACCTTCTTAAACTATGGCTACACCTTC.

The chain combines TRBV6-5 with TRBJ1-1, with 7 bases lining up with TRBD1. The germline CDR1 and CDR2 sequences are MNHEY and SVGAGI. The CDR3 is 14 amino acids. V shed 5 bases, J shed 4 bases, and the junction held 7 bases outside the gene matches. This CDR3 reads CASSKLTGSTEAFF. DNA for the CDR3: TGTGCCAGCAGTAAATTGACAGGGTCCACTGAAGCTTTCTTT.

This sequence joins TRBV6-5 and TRBJ2-3; tentatively, D is TRBD1 or TRBD2 (6 bases each). Between the trimmed V and J ends, which lost 0 bases and 1 base, there was a span of 11 bases. Germline CDR1 reads MNHEY; CDR2 reads SVGAGI. The CDR3 extends over 16 amino acids. This CDR3 is CASSYSGGGRTDTQYF. CDR3 sequence (DNA): TGTGCCAGCAGTTACTCTGGAGGGGGTCGCACAGATACGCAGTATTTT.

This chain links TRBV7-8 with TRBJ1-3, with TRBD1 identical over 7 bases. Germline CDR1 and CDR2: SGHVS and FQNEAQ. Trimming removed 4 bases from V and 8 bases from J; junction bases left unmatched: 11. This CDR3 has 15 amino acids. CDR3 nucleotide sequence: TGTGCCAGCAGCTCCGGGGACAGTCTAAGGGACACCATATATTTT. It encodes CASSSGDSLRDTIYF.

This chain links TRBV5-6 with TRBJ2-1; tentative D call: TRBD1 (6 bases). V was pared by 0 bases and J by 5 bases, with 9 bases between. The germline V gene has CDR1 SGHDT and CDR2 YYEEEE. This CDR3 has 14 residues. The CDR3 reads CASSLVGTNNEQFF. DNA for the CDR3: TGTGCCAGCAGCTTGGTCGGGACAAACAATGAGCAGTTCTTC. Together with reference TRBV5-6 and TRBJ2-1, the CDR3 gives the full variable domain: DAGVTQSPTHLIKTRGQQVTLRCSPKSGHDTVSWYQQALGQGPQFIFQYYEEEERQRGNFPDRFSGHQFPNYSSELNVNALLLGDSALYLCASSLVGTNNEQFFGPGTRLTVL.

CDR3 nucleotides: TGTGCCAGCGGTCAAACTAGCTCTGGAAACACCATATATTTT. Protein sequence: CASGQTSSGNTIYF. The J gene is TRBJ1-3, the V gene TRBV6-5, with D unclear. The germline V gene encodes CDR1 MNHEY and CDR2 SVGAGI. The CDR3 is 14 residues long. V lost 8 bases and J lost 0, with 11 bases in between.

V is TRBV7-9 and J is TRBJ2-1; the match to TRBD2 covers 11 bases. V was pared by 5 bases and J by 2 bases, with 5 bases of the junction left unmatched. CDR1 SEHNR and CDR2 FQNEAQ come from the germline V gene (reference sequence). The CDR3 sequence is 16 residues long. The CDR3 sequence is CASSRSSGGTYNEQFF. DNA of the CDR3: TGTGCCAGCAGCCGATCTAGCGGGGGGACCTACAATGAGCAGTTCTTC.

This sequence joins TRBV6-5 and TRBJ2-3; D not resolved. Per germline, CDR1 MNHEY and CDR2 SVGAGI. The germline V and J ends were trimmed by 6 bases and 4 bases, with 14 bases remaining between them. This CDR3 is 14 amino acids long. This CDR3 is CASSRKPVADTQYF. The CDR3 DNA reads TGTGCCAGCAGCCGAAAACCGGTGGCAGATACGCAGTATTTT.

For this clone: Different DNA sequences within this sample yield the same CDR3. V gene TRBV5-1 combines with J gene TRBJ2-7, with D possibly being TRBD1 (5 bases). Germline V CDR1 and CDR2: SGHRS, YFSETQ. With 4 bases removed from V and 3 bases from J, the gap between germline ends came to 11 bases. The CDR3 length is 13 residues. The CDR3 loop is CASSPTGNYEQYF. The CDR3 DNA is TGCGCCAGCAGCCCCACAGGTAACTACGAGCAGTACTTC.

This chain joins TRBV6-5 and TRBJ1-2; the D gene is possibly TRBD1 (6 bases). The CDR3 is 14 residues long. In germline, CDR1 is MNHEY, CDR2 SVGAGI. Trimming took off 2 bases at V and 6 bases at J, with 13 bases between the two ends. Here the CDR3 DNA reads TGTGCCAGCAGTTACGCGGGGGCGCCTAATGGCTACACCTTC. Translated: CASSYAGAPNGYTF.

The V gene is TRBV5-1, the J gene TRBJ2-5; 8 nucleotides line up with TRBD1. With V trimmed by 0 bases and J by 2 bases, 12 bases remained unmatched. The CDR3 spans 18 residues. Germline V gene lookup returns CDR1 SGHRS and CDR2 YFSETQ. The CDR3 here is CASSLDLAGGAVQETQYF. CDR3 sequence (DNA): TGCGCCAGCAGCTTGGACTTGGCAGGGGGCGCGGTTCAAGAGACCCAGTACTTC.

The CDR3 DNA reads as TGCGCCAGCAGCCAAGATGGGAGGGGTTCAAATTCACCCCTCCACTTT. The encoded protein is CASSQDGRGSNSPLHF. The chain employs TRBV4-3 and TRBJ1-6, with D possibly TRBD1 on 5 matching bases. Germline-derived CDR1 and CDR2 are LGHNA and YSLEER. This CDR3 has 16 amino acids. V lost 0 bases to trimming and J lost 7 bases, with 13 bases between them.

The chain recombines TRBV18 with TRBJ1-5, with 9 bases lining up with TRBD1. After removal of 4 bases from V and 9 bases from J, the junction contained 7 bases not matched to a gene. This CDR3 is 14 amino acids long. Germline V gene sequence: CDR1 KGHSH, CDR2 LQKENI. DNA of the CDR3: TGTGCCAGCTCACGCAGACAGGGGGATTGGCCCCAGCATTTT. It specifies CASSRRQGDWPQHF.

Comments on this clone: At one boundary the junction diverges from the germline segment, which might be a read error. This chain links TRBV7-7 with TRBJ1-1, with 11 nucleotides matching TRBD1. There are 15 residues in the CDR3. Germline assignment: CDR1 SSHAT and CDR2 FNYEAQ (reference sequence). DNA for the CDR3: TGTGCTAGCAGCCTTTGGGACAGGGGGTACACTGAAGCTTTCTTT. Translation: CASSLWDRGYTEAFF.

The chain recombines TRBV5-5 with TRBJ2-2; tentatively, D is TRBD1 (6 bases). V was trimmed by 1 base and J by 5 bases, leaving 9 bases between them. From germline, CDR1 is SGHKS and CDR2 YYEKEE (reference sequence). CDR3 length equals 14 residues. CDR3 sequence (DNA): TGTGCCAGCAGCTTGCACAGGGAAACCGGGGAGCTGTTTTTT. Protein: CASSLHRETGELFF.

The CDR3 loop reads CASNRNYGYTF. DNA of the CDR3: TGTGCCTCGAACAGAAACTATGGCTACACCTTC. V gene TRBV30 combines with J gene TRBJ1-2; D uncertain. Germline V gene lookup returns CDR1 GTSNPN and CDR2 SVGIG (reference sequence). The length of the CDR3 is 11 residues. V was clipped by 7 bases and J by 2 bases, with 8 bases between them.

This chain links TRBV30 with TRBJ2-7; TRBD2 matches at 7 bases. Germline trimming cut 5 bases from V and 6 bases from J; bases unmatched to any gene: 4. The CDR3 runs to 11 residues. The germline CDR1 and CDR2 sequences are GTSNPN and SVGIG (reference sequence). The CDR3 region has the DNA TGTGCCTGGGCGGGAGAGGGCGAGCAGTACTTC. Protein product: CAWAGEGEQYF.

This sequence joins TRBV5-1 and TRBJ1-2, with unresolved D. This CDR3 region has 13 residues. The germline V and J ends were trimmed by 3 bases and 2 bases, with 8 bases remaining between them. Germline V gene sequence: CDR1 SGHRS, CDR2 YFSETQ. The CDR3 loop is CASSYQENYGYTF. CDR3 coding DNA: TGCGCCAGCAGCTACCAGGAAAACTATGGCTACACCTTC.

J is TRBJ2-1 and V is TRBV10-3; the D gene is possibly TRBD1 (6 bases). The germline V and J ends were trimmed by 4 bases and 2 bases, with 9 bases remaining between them. From germline, CDR1 is ENHRY and CDR2 SYGVKD. The CDR3 covers 14 residues. CDR3 DNA sequence: TGTGCCATCAGTGGACAGGACGCCTACAATGAGCAGTTCTTC. It codes for CAISGQDAYNEQFF.

The chain carries TRBV10-3 and TRBJ1-1; the match to TRBD1 covers 7 bases. The CDR3 loop spans 14 amino acids. V gave up 3 bases and J gave up 4 bases; unmatched junction bases: 5. Looked up from germline, CDR1 is ENHRY and CDR2 is SYGVKD. The CDR3 protein is CAISDDRVRTEAFF. The CDR3 nucleotides read TGTGCCATCAGTGACGACAGGGTACGCACTGAAGCTTTCTTT.

V and J are TRBV7-6 and TRBJ2-1; tentative D call: TRBD2 (7 bases). Germline V gene sequence: CDR1 SGHVS, CDR2 FNYEAQ. The CDR3 spans 16 residues. With 1 base removed from V and 4 bases from J, the gap between germline ends came to 14 bases. CDR3 in DNA: TGTGCCAGCAGCTTAGATCGGGGGGCAGGGTACAATGAGCAGTTCTTC. Protein product: CASSLDRGAGYNEQFF.

This chain connects TRBV6-5 to TRBJ1-3; D remains unclear. This CDR3 contains 14 residues. Germline assignment: CDR1 MNHEY and CDR2 SVGAGI. V shed 4 bases and J shed 0 bases, with 7 bases lying between them. DNA of the CDR3: TGTGCCAGCAGTTCCGGGAACTCTGGAAACACCATATATTTT. Its translation: CASSSGNSGNTIYF.

Here the CDR3 DNA reads TGTGCCAGCAGTTACGGGGGACAGCCATACTCCTACGAGCAGTACTTC. Translated: CASSYGGQPYSYEQYF. The gene calls are TRBV6-6 and TRBJ2-7; 7 bases align to TRBD1. This CDR3 comprises 16 residues. V dropped 2 bases and J dropped 0; count of bases not matched to a gene: 7. From germline, CDR1 is MNHNY and CDR2 SVGAGI (reference sequence).

The chain recombines TRBV11-2 with TRBJ1-1; D remains ambiguous. Trimming pared 5 bases from V and 2 bases from J, leaving 12 bases between. This CDR3 is built from 14 residues. From germline, CDR1 is SGHAT and CDR2 FQNNGV. The CDR3 DNA reads as TGTGCCAGCAGCCGTACAGCCCTTAACACTGAAGCTTTCTTT. This encodes CASSRTALNTEAFF.